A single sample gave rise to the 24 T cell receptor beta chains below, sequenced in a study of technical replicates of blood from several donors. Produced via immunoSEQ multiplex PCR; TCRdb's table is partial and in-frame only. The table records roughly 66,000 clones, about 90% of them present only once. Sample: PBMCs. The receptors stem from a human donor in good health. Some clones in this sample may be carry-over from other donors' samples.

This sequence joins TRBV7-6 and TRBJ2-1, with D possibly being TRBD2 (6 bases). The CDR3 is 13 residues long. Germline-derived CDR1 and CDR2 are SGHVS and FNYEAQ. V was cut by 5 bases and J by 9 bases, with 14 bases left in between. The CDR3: CASSTSLKSEQFF. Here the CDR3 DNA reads TGTGCCAGCAGCACTAGCTTAAAGAGTGAGCAGTTCTTC. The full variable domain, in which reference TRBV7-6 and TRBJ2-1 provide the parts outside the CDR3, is GAGVSQSPRYKVTKRGQDVALRCDPISGHVSLYWYRQALGQGPEFLTYFNYEAQQDKSGLPNDRFSAERPEGSISTLTIQRTEQRDSAMYRCASSTSLKSEQFFGPGTRLTVL.

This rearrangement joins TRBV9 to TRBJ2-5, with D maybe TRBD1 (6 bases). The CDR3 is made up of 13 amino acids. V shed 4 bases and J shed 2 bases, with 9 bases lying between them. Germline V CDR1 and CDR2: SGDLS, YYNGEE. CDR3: CASSQGQQETQYF. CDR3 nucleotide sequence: TGTGCCAGCAGCCAAGGACAGCAAGAGACCCAGTACTTC.

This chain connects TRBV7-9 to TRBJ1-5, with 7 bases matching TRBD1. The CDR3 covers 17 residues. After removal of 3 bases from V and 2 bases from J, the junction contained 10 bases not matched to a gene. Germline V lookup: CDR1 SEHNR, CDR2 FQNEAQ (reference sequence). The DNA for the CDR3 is TGTGCCAGCAGCTTGGGGACAGACGGAATGGGCAATCAGCCCCAGCATTTT. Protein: CASSLGTDGMGNQPQHF.

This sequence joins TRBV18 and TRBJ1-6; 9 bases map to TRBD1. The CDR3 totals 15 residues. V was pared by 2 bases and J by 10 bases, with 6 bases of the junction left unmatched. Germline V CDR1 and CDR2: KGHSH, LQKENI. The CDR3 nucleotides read TGTGCCAGCTCACCAGAACAGGGGGCAGGATCACCCCTCCACTTT. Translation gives CASSPEQGAGSPLHF.

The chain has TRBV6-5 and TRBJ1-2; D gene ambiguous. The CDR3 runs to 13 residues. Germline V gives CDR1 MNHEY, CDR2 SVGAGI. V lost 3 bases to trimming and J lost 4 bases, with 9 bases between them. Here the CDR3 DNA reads TGTGCCAGCAGTTATGATTTTAGCTATGGCTACACCTTC. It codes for CASSYDFSYGYTF.

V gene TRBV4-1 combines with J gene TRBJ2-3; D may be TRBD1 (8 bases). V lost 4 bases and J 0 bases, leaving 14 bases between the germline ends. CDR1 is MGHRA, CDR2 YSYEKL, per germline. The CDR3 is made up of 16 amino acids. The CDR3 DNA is TGCGCCAGCAGCCGTAAGCGGGACAGGAGCACAGATACGCAGTATTTT. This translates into CASSRKRDRSTDTQYF.

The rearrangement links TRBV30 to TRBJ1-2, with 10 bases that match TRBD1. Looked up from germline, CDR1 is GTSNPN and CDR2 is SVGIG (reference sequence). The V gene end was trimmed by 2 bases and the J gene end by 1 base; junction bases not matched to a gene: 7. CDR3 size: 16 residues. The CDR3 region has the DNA TGTGCCTGGAGTTCCGGGACAGGGGACTATAACTATGGCTACACCTTC. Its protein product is CAWSSGTGDYNYGYTF.

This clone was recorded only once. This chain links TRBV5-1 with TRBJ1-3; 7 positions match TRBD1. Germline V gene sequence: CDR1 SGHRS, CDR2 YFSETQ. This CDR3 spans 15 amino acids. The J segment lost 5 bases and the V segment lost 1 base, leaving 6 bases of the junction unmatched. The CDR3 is CASSLKQGKRNTIYF. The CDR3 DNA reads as TGCGCCAGCAGCTTGAAACAGGGGAAGAGAAACACCATATATTTT.

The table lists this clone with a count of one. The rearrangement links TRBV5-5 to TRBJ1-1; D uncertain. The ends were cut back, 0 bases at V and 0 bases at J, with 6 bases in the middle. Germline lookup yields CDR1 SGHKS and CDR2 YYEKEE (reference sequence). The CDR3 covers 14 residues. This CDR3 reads CASSLGLMNTEAFF. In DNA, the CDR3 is TGTGCCAGCAGCTTGGGACTGATGAACACTGAAGCTTTCTTT.

DNA of the CDR3: TGTGCCAGCACCCACCCAGGGGCGTACTATGGCTACACCTTC. The encoded protein is CASTHPGAYYGYTF. The chain links TRBV6-5 to TRBJ1-2, with D possibly TRBD1 on 6 matching bases. Trimming removed 7 bases at V and 3 bases at J, with 15 bases between. The CDR3 covers 14 residues. Germline lookup yields CDR1 MNHEY and CDR2 SVGAGI.

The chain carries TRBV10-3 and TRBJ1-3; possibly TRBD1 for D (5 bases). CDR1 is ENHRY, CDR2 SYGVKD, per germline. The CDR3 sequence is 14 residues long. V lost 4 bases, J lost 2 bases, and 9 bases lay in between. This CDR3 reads CAISAPGTGNTIYF. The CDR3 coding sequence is TGTGCCATCAGTGCCCCAGGGACTGGAAACACCATATATTTT.

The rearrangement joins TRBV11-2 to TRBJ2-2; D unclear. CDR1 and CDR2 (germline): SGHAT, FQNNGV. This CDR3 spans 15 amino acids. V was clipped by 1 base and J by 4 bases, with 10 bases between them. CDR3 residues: CASSLVGGSTGELFF. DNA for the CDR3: TGTGCCAGCAGCTTAGTCGGCGGATCCACCGGGGAGCTGTTTTTT.

This CDR3 reads CSVRGTSHDNEQFF. Written as DNA, the CDR3 is TGCAGCGTAAGGGGGACCTCACATGATAATGAGCAGTTCTTC. The chain couples TRBV29-1 to TRBJ2-1; D possibly corresponds to TRBD1 (6 bases). The germline gives CDR1 SQVTM, CDR2 ANQGSEA. V dropped 6 bases and J dropped 7 bases, with 19 bases sitting between them. The CDR3 sequence is 14 residues long.

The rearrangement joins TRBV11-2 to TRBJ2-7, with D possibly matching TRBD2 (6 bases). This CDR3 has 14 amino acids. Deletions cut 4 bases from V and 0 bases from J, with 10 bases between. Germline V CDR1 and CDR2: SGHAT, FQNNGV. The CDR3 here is CASSWVADSYEQYF. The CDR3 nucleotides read TGTGCCAGCAGCTGGGTAGCGGACTCCTACGAGCAGTACTTC.

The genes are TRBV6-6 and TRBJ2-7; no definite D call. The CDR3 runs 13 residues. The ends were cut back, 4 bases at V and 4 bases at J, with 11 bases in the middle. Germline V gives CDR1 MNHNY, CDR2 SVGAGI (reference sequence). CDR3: CASSFDQRYEQYF. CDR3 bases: TGTGCCAGCAGTTTTGACCAGAGGTACGAGCAGTACTTC.

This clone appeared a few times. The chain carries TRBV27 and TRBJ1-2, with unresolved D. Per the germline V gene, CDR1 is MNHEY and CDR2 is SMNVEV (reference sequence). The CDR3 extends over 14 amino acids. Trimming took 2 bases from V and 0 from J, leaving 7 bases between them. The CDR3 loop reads CASSLNGANYGYTF. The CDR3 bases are TGTGCCAGCAGTTTAAACGGAGCTAACTATGGCTACACCTTC.

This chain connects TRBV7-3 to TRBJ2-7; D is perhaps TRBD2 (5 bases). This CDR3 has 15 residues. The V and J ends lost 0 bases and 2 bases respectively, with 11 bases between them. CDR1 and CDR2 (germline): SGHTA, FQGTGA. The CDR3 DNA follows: TGTGCCAGCAGCTTAACGGCCACTAGTACCTACGAGCAGTACTTC. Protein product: CASSLTATSTYEQYF.

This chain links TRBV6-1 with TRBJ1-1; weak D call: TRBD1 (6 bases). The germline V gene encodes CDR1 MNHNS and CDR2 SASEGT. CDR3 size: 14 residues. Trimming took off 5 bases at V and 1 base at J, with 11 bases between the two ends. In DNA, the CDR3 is TGTGCCAGCAGTTTACAGGGTGAGAACACTGAAGCTTTCTTT. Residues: CASSLQGENTEAFF.

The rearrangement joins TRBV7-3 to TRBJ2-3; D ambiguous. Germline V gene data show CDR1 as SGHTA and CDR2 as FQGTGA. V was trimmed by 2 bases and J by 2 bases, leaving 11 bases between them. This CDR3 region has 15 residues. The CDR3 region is CASSLDNANTDTQYF. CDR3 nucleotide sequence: TGTGCCAGCAGCTTAGACAACGCAAACACAGATACGCAGTATTTT.

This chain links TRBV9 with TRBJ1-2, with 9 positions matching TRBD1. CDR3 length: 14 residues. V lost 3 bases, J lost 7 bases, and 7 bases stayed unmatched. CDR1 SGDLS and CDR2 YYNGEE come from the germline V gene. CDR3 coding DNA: TGTGCCAGCAGCGCTCAGGACAGGGGTGGTGGCTACACCTTC. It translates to CASSAQDRGGGYTF.

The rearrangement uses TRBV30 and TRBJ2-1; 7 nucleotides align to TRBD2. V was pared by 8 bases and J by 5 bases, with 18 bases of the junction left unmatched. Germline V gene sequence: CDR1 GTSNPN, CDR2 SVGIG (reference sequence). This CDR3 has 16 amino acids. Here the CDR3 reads CAGGGLGGSFHNEQFF. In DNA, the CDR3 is TGTGCCGGGGGGGGATTGGGCGGGAGTTTTCACAATGAGCAGTTCTTC.

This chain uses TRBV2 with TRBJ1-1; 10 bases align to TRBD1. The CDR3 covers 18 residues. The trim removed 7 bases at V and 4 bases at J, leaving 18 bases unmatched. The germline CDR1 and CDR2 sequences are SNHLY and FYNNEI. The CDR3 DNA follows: TGTGCCAGCATTCCCCTAGGGGGGACAGGGGCAGATTTCACTGAAGCTTTCTTT. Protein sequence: CASIPLGGTGADFTEAFF.

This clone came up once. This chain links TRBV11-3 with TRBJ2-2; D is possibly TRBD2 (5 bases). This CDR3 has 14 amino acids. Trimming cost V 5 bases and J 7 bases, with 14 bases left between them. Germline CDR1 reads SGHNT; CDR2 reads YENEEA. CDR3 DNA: TGTGCCAGCAGCCCTGCGGGTAAAGGCGGGGAGCTGTTTTTT. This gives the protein CASSPAGKGGELFF. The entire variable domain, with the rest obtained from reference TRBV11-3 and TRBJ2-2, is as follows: EAGVVQSPRYKIIEKKQPVAFWCNPISGHNTLYWYLQNLGQGPELLIRYENEEAVDDSQLPKDRFSAERLKGVDSTLKIQPAELGDSAVYLCASSPAGKGGELFFGEGSRLTVL.

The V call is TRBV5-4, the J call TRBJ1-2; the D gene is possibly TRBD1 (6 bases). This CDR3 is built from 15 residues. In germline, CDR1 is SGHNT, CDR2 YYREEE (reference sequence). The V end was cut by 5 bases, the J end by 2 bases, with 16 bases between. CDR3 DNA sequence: TGTGCCAGCAGTTTGATTGGGCAGGGGAACTATGGCTACACCTTC. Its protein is CASSLIGQGNYGYTF.